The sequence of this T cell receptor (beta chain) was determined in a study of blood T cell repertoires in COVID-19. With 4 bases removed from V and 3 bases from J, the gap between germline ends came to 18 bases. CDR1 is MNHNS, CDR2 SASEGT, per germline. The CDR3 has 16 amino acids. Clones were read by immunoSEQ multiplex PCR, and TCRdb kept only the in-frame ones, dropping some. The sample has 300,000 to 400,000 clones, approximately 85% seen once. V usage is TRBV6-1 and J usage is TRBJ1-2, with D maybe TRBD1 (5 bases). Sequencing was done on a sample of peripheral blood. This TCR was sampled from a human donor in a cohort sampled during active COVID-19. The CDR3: CASSGQPGATYYGYTF. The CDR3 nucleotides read TGTGCCAGCAGTGGACAGCCTGGGGCAACTTACTATGGCTACACCTTC.